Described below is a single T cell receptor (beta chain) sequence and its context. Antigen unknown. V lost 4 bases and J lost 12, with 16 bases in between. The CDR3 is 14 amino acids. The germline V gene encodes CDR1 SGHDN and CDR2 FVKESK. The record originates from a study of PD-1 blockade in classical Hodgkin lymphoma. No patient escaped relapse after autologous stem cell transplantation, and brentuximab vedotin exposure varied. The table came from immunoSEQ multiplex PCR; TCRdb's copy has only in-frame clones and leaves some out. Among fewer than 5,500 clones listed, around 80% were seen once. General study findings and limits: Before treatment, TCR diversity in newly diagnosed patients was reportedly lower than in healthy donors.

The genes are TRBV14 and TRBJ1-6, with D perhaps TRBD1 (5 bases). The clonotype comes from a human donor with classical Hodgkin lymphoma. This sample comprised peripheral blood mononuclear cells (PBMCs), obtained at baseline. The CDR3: CASSRAGLPEPLHF. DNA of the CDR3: TGTGCCAGCAGCCGGGCAGGGTTGCCGGAACCCCTCCACTTT.